The clone carrying this T cell receptor (beta chain) has at least ten counts. Its antigen is unknown. As processed by the authors: Using the CDR3 differences seen across clinicopathological groups, the authors built a distant-metastasis classifier for papillary thyroid cancer, which was meant to discriminate distant-metastatic patients. TCRdb re-called the PCR reads through MiXCR. The authors' filters were not applied to this entry. The sample records under 40,000 clones, approximately 18% being singletons. The germline gives CDR1 DFQATT, CDR2 SNEGSKA (reference sequence). The CDR3 sequence is 17 residues long. V shed 0 bases, J shed 0 bases, and the junction held 10 bases outside the gene matches. This entry is derived from a study of metastatic and nonmetastatic thyroid tumors. The overall study: Across peripheral blood and tumor or nodule tissue samples taken from malignant and benign thyroid patients, the repertoires were compared with one another.

Patients were all untreated before their thyroid surgery. Notes on the study in general: In both blood and tumor samples, TCR beta diversity was reported significantly higher for malignant than benign nodules.

This sequence originates from a male donor with papillary thyroid cancer or a benign thyroid nodule (not recorded which). Some clones in this sample may be carry-over from other donors' samples. J is TRBJ2-7 and V is TRBV20-1, with 8 nucleotides matching TRBD2. The sequencing input was blood. In nucleotides, the CDR3 is TGCAGTGCTAGAGATCTAAACGTTAGCGGGGTCTCCTACGAGCAGTACTTC. It yields the protein CSARDLNVSGVSYEQYF.